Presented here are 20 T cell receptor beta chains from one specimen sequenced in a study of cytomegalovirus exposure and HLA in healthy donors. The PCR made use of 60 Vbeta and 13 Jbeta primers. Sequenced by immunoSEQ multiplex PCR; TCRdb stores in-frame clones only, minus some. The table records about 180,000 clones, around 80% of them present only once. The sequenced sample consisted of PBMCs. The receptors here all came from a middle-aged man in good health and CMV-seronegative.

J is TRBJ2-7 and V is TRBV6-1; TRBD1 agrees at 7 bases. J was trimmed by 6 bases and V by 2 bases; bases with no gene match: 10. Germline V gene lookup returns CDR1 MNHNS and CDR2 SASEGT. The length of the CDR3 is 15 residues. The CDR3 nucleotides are TGTGCCAGCAGTGAAAGGACAGGCAGCTTGGGCGAGCAGTACTTC. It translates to CASSERTGSLGEQYF.

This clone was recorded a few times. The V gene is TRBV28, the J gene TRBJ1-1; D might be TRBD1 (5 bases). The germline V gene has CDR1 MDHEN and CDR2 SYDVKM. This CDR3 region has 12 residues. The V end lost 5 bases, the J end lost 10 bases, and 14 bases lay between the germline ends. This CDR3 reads CASSPGIRRAFF. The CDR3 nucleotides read TGTGCCAGCAGTCCAGGGATTCGCCGAGCTTTCTTT.

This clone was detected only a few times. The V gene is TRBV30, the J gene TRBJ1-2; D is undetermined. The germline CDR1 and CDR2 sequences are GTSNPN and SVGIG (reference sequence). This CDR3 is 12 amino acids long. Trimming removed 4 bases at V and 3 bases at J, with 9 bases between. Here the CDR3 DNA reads TGTGCCTGGAATCCTCAGGACTATGGCTACACCTTC. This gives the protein CAWNPQDYGYTF.

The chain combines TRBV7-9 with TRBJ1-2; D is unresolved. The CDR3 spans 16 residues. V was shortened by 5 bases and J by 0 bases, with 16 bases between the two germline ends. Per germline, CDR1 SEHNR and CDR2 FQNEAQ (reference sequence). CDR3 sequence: CASSPKWGATNYGYTF. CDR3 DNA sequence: TGTGCCAGCAGCCCGAAGTGGGGAGCGACTAACTATGGCTACACCTTC.

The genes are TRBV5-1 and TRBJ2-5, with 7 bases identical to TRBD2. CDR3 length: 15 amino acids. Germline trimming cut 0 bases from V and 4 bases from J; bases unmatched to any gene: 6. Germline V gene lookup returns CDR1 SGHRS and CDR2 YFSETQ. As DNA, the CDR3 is TGCGCCAGCAGCTTGGAGGCGGGAGAGGCAGAGACCCAGTACTTC. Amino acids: CASSLEAGEAETQYF.

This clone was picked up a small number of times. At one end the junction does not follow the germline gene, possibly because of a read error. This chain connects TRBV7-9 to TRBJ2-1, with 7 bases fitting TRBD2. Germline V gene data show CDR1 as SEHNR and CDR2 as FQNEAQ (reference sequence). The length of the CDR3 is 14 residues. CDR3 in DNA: TGTTCCAGCAGCCTCAGCGGGATCTACAATGAGCAGTTCTTC. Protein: CSSSLSGIYNEQFF. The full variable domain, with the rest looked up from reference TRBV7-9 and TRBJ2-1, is DTGVSQNPRHKITKRGQNVTFRCDPISEHNRLYWYRQTLGQGPEFLTYFQNEAQLEKSRLLSDRFSAERPKGSFSTLEIQRTEQGDSAMYLCSSSLSGIYNEQFFGPGTRLTVL.

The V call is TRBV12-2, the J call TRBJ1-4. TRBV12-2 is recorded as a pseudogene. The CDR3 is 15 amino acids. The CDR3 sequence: CASRFSRVRGEKLFF. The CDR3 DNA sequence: TGTGCAAGTCGCTTTTCCCGGGTCCGGGGGGAAAAACTGTTTTTT.

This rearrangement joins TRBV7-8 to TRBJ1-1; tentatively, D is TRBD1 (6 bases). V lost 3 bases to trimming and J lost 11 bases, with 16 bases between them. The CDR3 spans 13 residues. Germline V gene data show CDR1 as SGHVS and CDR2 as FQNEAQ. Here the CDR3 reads CASSFGQPLGAFF. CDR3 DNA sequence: TGTGCCAGCAGCTTCGGACAGCCTCTTGGGGCTTTCTTT.

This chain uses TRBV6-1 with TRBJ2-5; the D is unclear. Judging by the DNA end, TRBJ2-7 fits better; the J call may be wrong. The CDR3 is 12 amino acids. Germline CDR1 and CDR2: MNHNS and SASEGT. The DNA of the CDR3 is TGTGCCAGCAGTGAAATGAGGTACGAGCAGTACTTC. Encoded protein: CASSEMRYEQYF.

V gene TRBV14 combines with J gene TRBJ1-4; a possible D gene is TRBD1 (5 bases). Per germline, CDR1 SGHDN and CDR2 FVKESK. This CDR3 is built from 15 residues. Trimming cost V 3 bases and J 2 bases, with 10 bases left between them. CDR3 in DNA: TGTGCCAGCAGCCAGGGGGGACTGACTAATGAAAAACTGTTTTTT. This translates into CASSQGGLTNEKLFF.

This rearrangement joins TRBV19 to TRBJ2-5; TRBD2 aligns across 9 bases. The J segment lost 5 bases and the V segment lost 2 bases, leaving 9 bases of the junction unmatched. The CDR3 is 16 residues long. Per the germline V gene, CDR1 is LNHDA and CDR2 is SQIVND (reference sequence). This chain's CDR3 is CASSIFYGLAIETQYF. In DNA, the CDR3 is TGTGCCAGTAGTATATTTTACGGACTAGCGATCGAGACCCAGTACTTC.

For the CDR3, the DNA is TGTGCCAGCAGCCCGCAGGGTAGGAGCACAGATACGCAGTATTTT. It encodes CASSPQGRSTDTQYF. The chain combines TRBV5-6 with TRBJ2-3, with D perhaps matching TRBD1 (5 bases). Trimming shortened V by 4 bases and J by 0 bases, and 12 bases separated the two germline ends. CDR3 size: 15 residues. Germline V CDR1 and CDR2: SGHDT, YYEEEE.

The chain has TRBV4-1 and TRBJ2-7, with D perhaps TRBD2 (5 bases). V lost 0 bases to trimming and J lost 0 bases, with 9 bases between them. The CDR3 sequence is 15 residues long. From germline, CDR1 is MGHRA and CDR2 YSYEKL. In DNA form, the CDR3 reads TGCGCCAGCAGCCAAGATCCGGGGAGCTCCTACGAGCAGTACTTC. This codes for CASSQDPGSSYEQYF.

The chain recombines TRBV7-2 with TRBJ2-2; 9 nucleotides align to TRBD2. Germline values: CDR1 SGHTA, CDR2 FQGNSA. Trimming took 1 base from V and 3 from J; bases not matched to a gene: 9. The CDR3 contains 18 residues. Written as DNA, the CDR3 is TGTGCCAGCAGCTTAGGCGGTAGCGGGAGAGCGCACACCGGGGAGCTGTTTTTT. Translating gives CASSLGGSGRAHTGELFF.

The CDR3 sequence is CASSLVAGDTEAFF. The DNA of the CDR3 is TGTGCCAGCAGCTTAGTGGCAGGGGACACTGAAGCTTTCTTT. The V and J genes are TRBV7-2 and TRBJ1-1, with TRBD1 as a possible D gene (6 bases). V dropped 1 base and J dropped 3 bases, with 9 bases sitting between them. CDR1 SGHTA and CDR2 FQGNSA come from the germline V gene. There are 14 residues in the CDR3.

CDR3 nucleotide sequence: TGTGCCAGCAGCCCTCTAACCAGAGACAGGGGGAATGAAAAACTGTTTTTT. This encodes CASSPLTRDRGNEKLFF. The rearrangement uses TRBV5-6 and TRBJ1-4; 9 bases fit TRBD1. V dropped 4 bases and J dropped 5; count of bases not matched to a gene: 12. CDR3 length equals 17 residues. Germline values: CDR1 SGHDT, CDR2 YYEEEE.

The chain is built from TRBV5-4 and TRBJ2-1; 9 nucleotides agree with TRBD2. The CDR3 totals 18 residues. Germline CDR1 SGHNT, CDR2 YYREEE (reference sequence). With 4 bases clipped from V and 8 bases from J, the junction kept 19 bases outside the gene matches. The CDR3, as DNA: TGTGCCAGCAGCCGCACCCGGCTACTTGCGGGAGGGATGGATGAGCAGTTCTTC. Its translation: CASSRTRLLAGGMDEQFF. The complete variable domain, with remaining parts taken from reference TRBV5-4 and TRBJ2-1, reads ETGVTQSPTHLIKTRGQQVTLRCSSQSGHNTVSWYQQALGQGPQFIFQYYREEENGRGNFPPRFSGLQFPNYSSELNVNALELDDSALYLCASSRTRLLAGGMDEQFFGPGTRLTVL.

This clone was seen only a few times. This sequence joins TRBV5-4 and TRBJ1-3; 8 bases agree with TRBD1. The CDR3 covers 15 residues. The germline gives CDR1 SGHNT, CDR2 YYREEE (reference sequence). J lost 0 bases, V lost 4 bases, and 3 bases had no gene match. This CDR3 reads CASSRDRGSGNTIYF. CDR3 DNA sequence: TGTGCCAGCAGCAGAGACAGGGGCTCTGGAAACACCATATATTTT.

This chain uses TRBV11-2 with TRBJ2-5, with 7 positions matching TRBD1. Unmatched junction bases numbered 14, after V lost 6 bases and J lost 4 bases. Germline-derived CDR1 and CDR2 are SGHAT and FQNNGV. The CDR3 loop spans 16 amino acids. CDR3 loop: CASRRTRTGLIETQYF. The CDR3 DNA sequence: TGTGCCAGCAGACGCACCCGGACAGGTTTGATAGAGACCCAGTACTTC.

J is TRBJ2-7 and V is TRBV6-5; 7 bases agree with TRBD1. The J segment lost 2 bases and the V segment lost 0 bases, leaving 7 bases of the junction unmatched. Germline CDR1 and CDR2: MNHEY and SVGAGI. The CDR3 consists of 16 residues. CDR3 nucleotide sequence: TGTGCCAGCAGTTACTCCACCGTAACAGGGGCCTACGAGCAGTACTTC. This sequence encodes CASSYSTVTGAYEQYF.